This entry lists 5 T cell receptor beta chains sequenced from one sample in a study of beta chain features in type 1 diabetes. Investigators reverse transcribed all isolated RNA, so they sequenced expressed TCRB transcripts. Profiled with immunoSEQ multiplex PCR; TCRdb holds only in-frame clones, not every one. The data hold approximately 380,000 clones, with roughly 16% observed a single time. Material for sequencing was naive CD4+ T cells from blood. Receptors were obtained from a woman between 18 and 29 years old in good health.

This chain links TRBV7-9 with TRBJ2-3; D uncertain. V gave up 3 bases and J gave up 4 bases, with 11 bases separating them. Germline V gene sequence: CDR1 SEHNR, CDR2 FQNEAQ (reference sequence). CDR3 length equals 14 residues. The CDR3 protein is CASSFEMGADTQYF. The CDR3 nucleotides are TGTGCCAGCAGCTTCGAAATGGGCGCAGATACGCAGTATTTT.

This clone was observed a few times. This chain connects TRBV2 to TRBJ2-3; 7 bases are shared with TRBD1. After removal of 8 bases from V and 0 bases from J, the junction contained 5 bases not matched to a gene. The germline V gene encodes CDR1 SNHLY and CDR2 FYNNEI. CDR3 size: 14 residues. CDR3 protein: CASGKQGSTDTQYF. CDR3 DNA sequence: TGTGCCAGCGGAAAACAGGGGAGCACAGATACGCAGTATTTT.

This clone has more than one count but fewer than ten. The chain combines TRBV30 with TRBJ2-1, with D tentatively TRBD2 (6 bases). Per the germline V gene, CDR1 is GTSNPN and CDR2 is SVGIG (reference sequence). The CDR3 covers 13 residues. The V and J ends lost 3 bases and 2 bases respectively, with 8 bases between them. This CDR3 reads CAWRGGPYNEQFF. CDR3 DNA sequence: TGTGCCTGGAGGGGGGGTCCCTACAATGAGCAGTTCTTC.

This clone was seen a handful of times. This chain joins TRBV27 and TRBJ2-7; a weak D match, TRBD1 (6 bases). CDR1 and CDR2 from the germline V gene are MNHEY and SMNVEV (reference sequence). V was cut by 5 bases and J by 2 bases, with 16 bases left in between. The CDR3 loop spans 15 amino acids. This chain's CDR3 is CASSRRGQPTYEQYF. The CDR3 nucleotides read TGTGCCAGCAGTAGGCGAGGACAGCCGACCTACGAGCAGTACTTC.

This clone came up a few times. The chain recombines TRBV4-1 with TRBJ2-7; 7 bases are a match to TRBD1. The V and J ends lost 1 base and 0 bases, in that order; junction bases with no gene match: 3. This CDR3 comprises 15 residues. CDR1 is MGHRA, CDR2 YSYEKL, per germline. The CDR3 loop is CASSQGQGPSYEQYF. For the CDR3, the DNA is TGCGCCAGCAGCCAAGGACAGGGCCCCTCCTACGAGCAGTACTTC.